This TCR beta chain came from a study of T cell responses to AZD1222 COVID-19 vaccine. Assay used: immunoSEQ multiplex PCR; TCRdb lists only in-frame clones, some missing. In the table there are about 150,000 clones, 70% to 90% of which are singletons. The CDR3 spans 13 residues. Unmatched junction bases numbered 4, after V lost 6 bases and J lost 8 bases. Germline V gene sequence: CDR1 SGHAT, CDR2 FQNNGV. Study conclusions and caveats: The study found Spike-specific TCR breadth and depth rose after two AZD1222 doses. It was only 6 or 7 AZD1222 recipients who were seropositive at baseline.

Regarding this clone: Its antigen is not known.

The receptor comes from an adult in good health. The source material was peripheral blood, sampled on day 0 of AZD1222 vaccination. The V gene is TRBV11-2, the J gene TRBJ1-3, with 10 bases identical to TRBD1. Here the CDR3 DNA reads TGTGCCAGCAGGAGGACAGGGGGAGACACCATATATTTT. Amino acids: CASRRTGGDTIYF.